The 19 T cell receptor beta chains presented below share a single source sample, sequenced in a study of T cells after yellow fever vaccination (dated by TCRdb to between 2018 and 2021). Reading the label with the study, this specimen's treatment or condition is: live attenuated yellow fever vaccine strain. The receptor library was made with 5' RACE. The run used an Illumina NovaSeq 6000. The public reads were reprocessed in TCRdb via fastp at Q25 and MiXCR, keeping in-frame beta chains. Each CDR3 protein gets just one entry, which takes the most common genes and DNA from the rows behind it. Across this sample there are about 350,000 distinct CDR3 sequences, with over 4% seen only once. The top ten clonotypes cover around 25% of the sample. The sequenced sample was PBMCs, obtained 5 days after the yellow fever booster vaccination. These receptors all stem from a man between 18 and 35 years old who received the YFV17D yellow fever vaccine.

This clonotype was detected ten times or more. V gene TRBV5-5 combines with J gene TRBJ2-5; a possible D gene is TRBD2 (6 bases). From germline, CDR1 is SGHKS and CDR2 YYEKEE (reference sequence). The CDR3 consists of 16 residues. The V end lost 2 bases, the J end lost 3 bases, and 17 bases lay between the germline ends. The DNA for the CDR3 is TGTGCCAGCAGCTTTTTTCTCCTTGGGGGGAAAGAGACCCAGTACTTC. Translation: CASSFFLLGGKETQYF.

This sequence joins TRBV7-3 and TRBJ2-5; possibly TRBD2 for D (7 bases). V lost 4 bases to trimming and J lost 1 base, with 13 bases between them. Germline V gives CDR1 SGHTA, CDR2 FQGTGA. CDR3 length: 15 amino acids. CDR3 in DNA: TGTGCCAGCAGCTACGCGGGGGCGCCCCAAGAGACCCAGTACTTC. As protein: CASSYAGAPQETQYF.

This clonotype was detected only a few times. The V call is TRBV6-5, the J call TRBJ1-1, with TRBD1 identical over 7 bases. V was pared by 6 bases and J by 10 bases, with 11 bases of the junction left unmatched. Germline V gives CDR1 MNHEY, CDR2 SVGAGI. CDR3 length: 13 amino acids. The CDR3 reads CASRQGRDVRAFF. The CDR3 nucleotides read TGTGCCAGCAGACAGGGGCGGGATGTACGAGCTTTCTTT.

This clonotype was seen only a few times. This chain joins TRBV18 and TRBJ1-6; D remains ambiguous. The CDR3 loop spans 16 amino acids. Germline V CDR1 and CDR2: KGHSH, LQKENI. V was shortened by 3 bases and J by 9 bases, with 18 bases between the two germline ends. The CDR3: CASSPSGSGESSPLHF. The CDR3 DNA is TGTGCCAGCTCACCGTCCGGATCTGGGGAGAGTTCACCCCTCCACTTT.

At least ten counts were recorded for this clonotype. The rearrangement joins TRBV28 to TRBJ2-6; D remains unclear. V gave up 6 bases and J gave up 0 bases, with 6 bases separating them. Germline CDR1 reads MDHEN; CDR2 reads SYDVKM. The CDR3 is 14 amino acids. This CDR3 is CASRPRSGANVLTF. In nucleotides, the CDR3 is TGTGCCAGCAGACCCCGCTCTGGGGCCAACGTCCTGACTTTC.

This clonotype was counted ten times or more. The rearrangement joins TRBV5-1 to TRBJ1-4, with D possibly TRBD1 on 6 matching bases. V dropped 0 bases and J dropped 0 bases, with 12 bases sitting between them. CDR3 size: 17 residues. Looked up from germline, CDR1 is SGHRS and CDR2 is YFSETQ. CDR3 coding DNA: TGCGCCAGCAGCTTGGTGGGGGCAGCGGCAACTAATGAAAAACTGTTTTTT. As protein: CASSLVGAAATNEKLFF.

The J gene is TRBJ1-4, the V gene TRBV11-2; the match to TRBD1 covers 7 bases. This CDR3 has 14 amino acids. J lost 8 bases, V lost 5 bases, and 8 bases had no gene match. The V gene's germline CDR1 is SGHAT and CDR2 FQNNGV. The CDR3 DNA sequence: TGTGCCAGCAGCCACGACAGGGTCTTGGAAAAACTGTTTTTT. This sequence encodes CASSHDRVLEKLFF.

Many counts were recorded for this clonotype. The chain links TRBV4-3 to TRBJ2-7; D unclear. The V and J ends lost 0 bases and 6 bases respectively, with 18 bases between them. CDR1 and CDR2 from the germline V gene are LGHNA and YSLEER. CDR3 size: 16 residues. The CDR3 region has the DNA TGCGCCAGCAGCCAAGATCGACGGGCGTCCCATTCCGAGCAGTACTTC. Translated, it gives CASSQDRRASHSEQYF.

This rearrangement joins TRBV19 to TRBJ1-3; 8 bases line up with TRBD1. J gave up 8 bases and V 6 bases, and 6 bases lay outside the gene matches. Germline CDR1 LNHDA, CDR2 SQIVND (reference sequence). The CDR3 is made up of 13 amino acids. The chain's CDR3 is CASSRDRGDTIYF. In DNA form, the CDR3 reads TGTGCCAGTAGCCGCGACAGGGGAGACACCATATATTTT.

This clonotype was seen at least ten times. The chain links TRBV24-1 to TRBJ2-5; TRBD1 agrees at 7 bases. Germline assignment: CDR1 KGHDR and CDR2 SFDVKD. This CDR3 is 15 amino acids long. The junction had 5 bases not matched to a gene; V was cut back by 5 bases and J by 0 bases. CDR3 protein: CATSANTGDQETQYF. CDR3 bases: TGTGCCACCAGTGCAAATACAGGGGACCAAGAGACCCAGTACTTC.

The table lists this clonotype with many counts. This CDR3 is CSAIRDSNYGYTF. CDR3 coding DNA: TGCAGTGCCATCCGGGACAGCAACTATGGCTACACCTTC. V is TRBV20-1 and J is TRBJ1-2; 7 bases are shared with TRBD1. Germline-derived CDR1 and CDR2 are DFQATT and SNEGSKA (reference sequence). V was clipped by 6 bases and J by 2 bases; unmatched bases: 6. CDR3 length: 13 amino acids.

This clonotype was seen many times. The gene calls are TRBV5-5 and TRBJ2-2; D remains unclear. CDR1 and CDR2 from the germline V gene are SGHKS and YYEKEE (reference sequence). Trimming took off 1 base at V and 4 bases at J, with 5 bases between the two ends. This CDR3 is 13 amino acids long. The chain's CDR3 is CASSLWSTGELFF. In DNA form, the CDR3 reads TGTGCCAGCAGCTTGTGGTCCACCGGGGAGCTGTTTTTT.

The V gene is TRBV28, the J gene TRBJ1-4; 8 positions agree with TRBD1. J was trimmed by 8 bases and V by 10 bases; bases with no gene match: 9. Germline CDR1 MDHEN, CDR2 SYDVKM. This CDR3 has 13 residues. The CDR3 DNA reads as TGTGCCACCCGGTTACAGGGGGACGAAAAACTGTTTTTT. This codes for CATRLQGDEKLFF. Full variable domain (rest looked up from reference TRBV28 and TRBJ1-4): DVKVTQSSRYLVKRTGEKVFLECVQDMDHENMFWYRQDPGLGLRLIYFSYDVKMKEKGDIPEGYSVSREKKERFSLILESASTNQTSMYLCATRLQGDEKLFFGSGTQLSVL.

J is TRBJ2-1 and V is TRBV6-2 or TRBV6-3; no definite D call. Germline lookup yields CDR1 MNHEY and CDR2 SVGEGT. The CDR3 has 15 residues. V shed 4 bases and J shed 0 bases, with 10 bases lying between them. CDR3 sequence (DNA): TGTGCCAGCAGTTTTGAGGAGAGCTCCTACAATGAGCAGTTCTTC. Encoded protein: CASSFEESSYNEQFF.

This clonotype was observed a handful of times. V is TRBV6-6 and J is TRBJ2-7; D gene unclear. The CDR3 is made up of 11 amino acids. In germline, CDR1 is MNHNY, CDR2 SVGAGI (reference sequence). The V end lost 0 bases, the J end lost 6 bases, and 3 bases lay between the germline ends. The CDR3 region is CASSYSGEQYV. The CDR3 nucleotides read TGTGCCAGCAGTTACTCAGGCGAGCAGTACGTC.

This clonotype was seen only a few times. The J gene is TRBJ2-7, the V gene TRBV5-3; 7 bases fit TRBD2. TRBV5-3 is flagged as an ORF with uncertain function. There are 15 residues in the CDR3. Trimming at V came to 0 bases and at J to 2 bases, leaving 5 bases not matched to a gene. CDR3 loop: CARSLASAGAYEQYF. DNA of the CDR3: TGTGCCAGAAGCTTGGCATCGGCGGGGGCCTACGAGCAGTACTTC.

This clonotype was seen many times. The chain employs TRBV6-4 and TRBJ2-2; D gene uncertain. The CDR3 spans 12 residues. V was cut by 5 bases and J by 5 bases, with 6 bases left in between. Germline V gene lookup returns CDR1 MRHNA and CDR2 SNTAGT. For the CDR3, the DNA is TGTGCCAGCAGTTCGAGAACCGGGGAGCTGTTTTTT. The encoded protein is CASSSRTGELFF.

This clonotype occurred many times. CDR3 protein: CASSGFSKNIQYF. The CDR3 coding sequence is TGCGCCAGCAGTGGCTTCTCTAAAAACATTCAGTACTTC. J is TRBJ2-4 and V is TRBV4-1; D remains unclear. V was pared by 6 bases and J by 4 bases, with 10 bases between. Germline V gives CDR1 MGHRA, CDR2 YSYEKL. The CDR3 covers 13 residues.

This clonotype has a count of ten or more. The chain carries TRBV27 and TRBJ1-6, with D perhaps matching TRBD1 (6 bases). Germline V CDR1 and CDR2: MNHEY, SMNVEV (reference sequence). This CDR3 is built from 12 residues. The V and J ends lost 6 bases and 8 bases respectively, with 8 bases between them. Written as DNA, the CDR3 is TGTGCCAGCAGGAGGGGGGATTCACCCCTCCACTTT. Its protein product is CASRRGDSPLHF.